This TCR beta chain was obtained from a study of cytomegalovirus exposure and HLA in healthy donors (dated by TCRdb to between 2016 and 2019). Broadly, across the study: An earlier analysis of approximately 640 of the donors reported about 290 Gb of sequence data and roughly 100 million unique TCR beta sequences from some 180 million T cells. Approximately 310 gigabases of sequencing data and around 85 million unique TCR sequences made up an early release that covered 500 to 700 HLA-typed donors. The genetic ancestry cluster associated with self-reported Caucasian donors included 81% of the 300 to 450 genotyped donors. The study was designed to test whether signatures of past pathogen exposure could be identified by cataloging public T cell receptors. The T cell repertoires of some 700 subjects were profiled by immunosequencing and related to cytomegalovirus serostatus. A separate validation cohort of roughly 130 different subjects was used in addition to the approximately 700-subject first cohort. To predict cytomegalovirus infection status, the study combined high-throughput TCR immunosequencing, statistical association of individual TCRs with disease status, and machine learning. A later analysis re-analyzed previously published TCR beta repertoires from roughly 690 donors and added high-resolution HLA genotyping to study TCR occurrence patterns. In the later analysis, no new phenotypic data were used to find candidate immune exposures; instead, reliance was placed on TCR beta sequences and their occurrence across donors. An earlier analysis of about 620 of the donors applied high-throughput TCR beta sequencing to assess whether each TCR beta V gene segment acted as functional or pseudogenic. Donor age, sex, ethnicity and CMV serostatus were collected together with the repertoire data. Genome-wide SNP genotypes for about 60% of the roughly 670 donors were used in a later genetic analysis, which treated that subset as a discovery cohort. All discovery cohort repertoires had been generated on a single sequencing platform. Class I and class II HLA loci were covered by the typing at four-digit resolution. Typing coverage varied by locus: roughly 629-640 donors for A, B, C, DRB1 and DQB1; roughly 500 for DQA1; over 600 for DPA1; more than 450 for DPB1. A few DR-DQ haplotypes were handled as single units for association and clustering because linkage in the cohort was strong. Among 300 to 500 genotyped donors of the cohort, an average of roughly 230,000 unique TCR beta nucleotide sequences was sequenced per donor, of which 15% to 20% were non-productive.

What the authors observed across the whole study: A later analysis found that HLA-associated TCR beta chains were more clonally expanded and had lower generation probabilities than equally common non-associated chains. The authors suggested that the approach could potentially be extended to other disease states and immunological phenotypes. This cohort had only TCR beta chains sequenced, and the lack of alpha or paired-chain data limited which features could be detected. A group of highly shared sequence variants was considered likely to be a technical artifact of the sequencing pipeline. In both the original and validation cohorts, the classifier was reported to diagnose cytomegalovirus status with high specificity and sensitivity. According to a later analysis, parvovirus B19, influenza, CMV and Epstein-Barr virus appeared linked to several top co-occurrence clusters. Because some donors lacked HLA typing at each locus, the association tests relied only on the typed subset. Some IMGT-functional V segments, including TRBV6-2 and TRBV6-3, could not be distinguished by the 87-base-pair reads and were therefore excluded. Correlated functional status among segregating V segments might reflect linkage disequilibrium, but an unknown experimental factor could not be ruled out. Across donors, most TCR sequences were observed very rarely, whereas some public TCRs were present in many individuals. For the cohort, immune exposure information was limited to CMV serostatus. A few of the identified cytomegalovirus-associated TCR beta chains were confirmed in vitro to be specific for cytomegalovirus antigens. In a later genetic analysis, fewer N-insertions in productive TCRs were reported among donors in an Asian-associated ancestry cluster than the roughly 700-donor mean. Assigning TCR associations to individual alleles was difficult when HLA alleles, especially DR and DQ, strongly co-occurred. A later analysis associated 15,000 or so TCR beta sequences with specific HLA alleles at a false discovery rate of 0.05. Most CMV-associated TCR beta chains appeared to be HLA-restricted in a later analysis, and the HLA associations seemed to be driven largely by CMV exposure. In the study, some 180 TCR beta chains were listed as associated with cytomegalovirus. In a later analysis, TCR association rates were found to vary across HLA loci, with the most associated TCRs seen for DRB1 alleles and the fewest for HLA-C alleles. A further reported finding was that TCR beta sequences accurately predicted the HLA-A and HLA-B alleles for most subjects in the first cohort. The earlier analysis of fewer than 750 of the donors excluded fewer than 20 rarely observed V segments, including chromosome 9 orphons, because counts were too low. Sequencing depth was assumed to be roughly uniform across donors in the presence/absence analyses, though that assumption may not hold. An earlier analysis of around 600 of the donors showed that most TCR beta V segments appeared in productive rearrangements either about 87% or about 30% of the time, which broadly matched IMGT annotations. V-gene and J-gene trimming of TCR beta chains was associated with a missense DCLRE1C variant in a later genetic analysis, and the association was replicated in an independent cohort.

Points on this clone: Its target antigen remains unknown. Base qualities are not provided; no much larger clone lies one nucleotide away.

From the germline V gene, CDR1 is LGHNA and CDR2 is YSLEER. The germline ends are 21 bases apart after V is trimmed by 0 bases and J by 4 bases. The CDR3 holds 18 amino acids from the cysteine to the phenylalanine. Only the CDR3 DNA stays, 54 bases, in frame from base 1. The cohort comprised 666 healthy bone marrow donors. Cohort members were all nominally healthy when sampled, although unrecorded immune exposures were likely present. The donor tested CMV seronegative and was one of the 352 seronegative cohort members. Every donor gave a peripheral blood sample, and the peripheral blood mononuclear cells from that sample were used for TCR beta sequencing. The Qiagen DNeasy Blood Extraction Kit was used to extract genomic DNA from the blood cell samples. The library came from the immunoSEQ multiplex PCR assay. For the multiplex PCR, a mixture combining 60 forward primers for TCR Vbeta segments and 13 reverse primers for TCR Jbeta segments was used. The CDR3 region of rearranged TCR beta genes was amplified from genomic DNA by a multiplex PCR assay. Amplified TCR beta libraries were sequenced as 87-base-pair reads on the Illumina HiSeq System. As for the authors' bioinformatics: A later analysis counted about 80 million unique TCR beta chains across the 650 to 700 repertoires, and 9 million to 14 million of these chains were shared by at least two donors. A nearest-neighbor algorithm error-corrected the raw reads and collapsed the reads into unique sequences, merging closely related sequences to remove PCR and sequencing errors. CDR3 sequences were aligned to IMGT reference sequences to assign V, D and J gene segments. For a sequence to be retained, at least a six-nucleotide match to both a V gene segment and a J gene segment was required. A rearrangement was called productive if the CDR3 had no stop codons and remained in frame with V and J, and every other rearrangement was called non-productive. Following IMGT convention, CDR3 was defined as the stretch from the second conserved V-encoded cysteine to the conserved J-encoded phenylalanine. The earlier analysis of 500 to 750 of the donors excluded any sequence lacking an unambiguous match to a single V gene segment. In an earlier analysis of several hundred of the donors, V segments were called functional above 56.7% productive rearrangements and were called segregating when the between-donor standard deviation exceeded 5%. To diagnose cytomegalovirus status from the catalog of TCR beta chain sequences, a statistical classification framework was built. A later analysis assigned V and J genes by comparing TCR nucleotide sequences with IMGT/GENE-DB human TR gene sequences. In a later analysis, CDR3 sequences and most-parsimonious VDJ recombination scenarios were assigned using the TCRdist pipeline. In a later analysis, each TCR beta chain was defined by its CDR3 amino acid sequence together with its V-gene family, and reads lacking a unique V-gene family were excluded. A later analysis removed 592 highly shared, low-generation-probability nucleotide sequences to deal with suspected cross-contamination and a sequencing artifact. For each public chain, a later analysis derived a clonal expansion index from normalized ranks of inferred template counts within each repertoire. A later analysis computed generation probabilities with a VDJ recombination model fitted to out-of-frame rearrangements, and checked the results against IGoR. In a later analysis, TCR-TCR, TCR-HLA and TCR-CMV co-occurrence was scored with hypergeometric tests, and a repertoire-size bias correction was applied to TCR pairs. In a later analysis, false discovery rates were estimated by permuting HLA or CMV assignments 20 times. In a later analysis, co-occurring TCRs were grouped using DBSCAN, and TCRdist sequence similarity was added for clustering within HLA-allele-positive subsets. Co-occurrence clustering excluded repertoires with fewer than 30,000 or more than 120,000 public chains, plus five with anomalous nucleotide sharing. Not all clones reach the TCRdb copy of this immuneACCESS table, which keeps in-frame sequences only. Checked studies attribute under half of the gap to unresolved V genes and leave the rest unexplained. That table gives V, J and clone size, and the DNA gave D and trimming. In all, the sample holds 65,000 to 90,000 clones, and around three quarters of those were seen once. The ten biggest clones cover about 3.1% of the sample.

Sequencing was done on a sample of PBMCs. This receptor was identified in a man aged 35-49 years in good health and CMV-seronegative. The receptor chain draws on TRBV4-3 and TRBJ1-2, with a weak D call of TRBD1 (5 bases match). The CDR3 region reads CASSQDPSAGSSIYGYTF. The DNA reads TGCGCCAGCAGCCAAGATCCGTCCGCAGGGTCTTCGATCTATGGCTACACCTTC.